These 21 T cell receptor beta chains share one sample of origin, sequenced in a study of shared clonotypes between healthy human individuals. In the naive CD8 group, cells lacked CD45RO and were positively selected for CCR7, so terminally differentiated effector memory CD45RA+ cells were left out. Profiling relied on immunoSEQ multiplex PCR, and the TCRdb table lists in-frame clones only, not all of them. The sample gives about 2 million clones, just under 95% of which show up once; approximately 1.2% is in the top ten. The sequencing input was naive CD8+ T cells sorted from blood. These receptors were obtained from a man aged 18 to 29 in good health.

V and J are TRBV19 and TRBJ1-2; tentative D call: TRBD1 (5 bases). The V end lost 9 bases, the J end lost 5 bases, and 7 bases lay between the germline ends. The CDR3 contains 10 residues. CDR1 LNHDA and CDR2 SQIVND come from the germline V gene (reference sequence). The CDR3 region is CASGGYGYTF. CDR3 DNA: TGTGCCAGCGGGGGGTATGGCTACACCTTC.

This sequence joins TRBV2 and TRBJ2-5, with TRBD2 identical over 11 bases. From germline, CDR1 is SNHLY and CDR2 FYNNEI. The J segment lost 4 bases and the V segment lost 8 bases, leaving 3 bases of the junction unmatched. This CDR3 comprises 13 residues. CDR3 sequence reads: CASAGLAGETQYF. In DNA, the CDR3 is TGTGCCAGCGCCGGACTAGCGGGAGAGACCCAGTACTTC. Complete variable domain (other parts from reference TRBV2 and TRBJ2-5): EPEVTQTPSHQVTQMGQEVILRCVPISNHLYFYWYRQILGQKVEFLVSFYNNEISEKSEIFDDQFSVERPDGSNFTLKIRSTKLEDSAMYFCASAGLAGETQYFGPGTRLLVL.

Details on this clone: This sample includes further DNA sequences coding for the same CDR3. J is TRBJ1-5 and V is TRBV27, with unresolved D. The CDR3 sequence is 13 residues long. V was cut by 3 bases and J by 3 bases, with 6 bases left in between. Germline CDR1 and CDR2: MNHEY and SMNVEV (reference sequence). DNA of the CDR3: TGTGCCAGCAGTTTCGGCGACAATCAGCCCCAGCATTTT. Translated, it gives CASSFGDNQPQHF.

This clone was observed at least ten times. The CDR3 here is CASSSFTGQGYETQYF. In DNA form, the CDR3 reads TGTGCCAGCAGCTCTTTCACAGGACAGGGCTACGAGACCCAGTACTTC. The chain uses TRBV7-9 and TRBJ2-5; 8 bases are shared with TRBD1. The germline CDR1 and CDR2 sequences are SEHNR and FQNEAQ (reference sequence). The CDR3 runs 16 residues. J gave up 5 bases and V 4 bases, and 12 bases lay outside the gene matches. Filled out from reference TRBV7-9 and TRBJ2-5, the complete variable domain reads DTGVSQNPRHKITKRGQNVTFRCDPISEHNRLYWYRQTLGQGPEFLTYFQNEAQLEKSRLLSDRFSAERPKGSFSTLEIQRTEQGDSAMYLCASSSFTGQGYETQYFGPGTRLLVL.

A single count supports this clone. The chain joins TRBV2 to TRBJ2-1, with a tentative D call TRBD1 (5 bases). Trimming shortened V by 3 bases and J by 5 bases, and 17 bases separated the two germline ends. CDR1 and CDR2 (germline): SNHLY, FYNNEI. The CDR3 covers 16 residues. In nucleotides, the CDR3 is TGTGCCAGCAGTGAGCCCGACGTGAAAGGGGACAATGAGCAGTTCTTC. Translation: CASSEPDVKGDNEQFF.

In regard to this clone: This same CDR3 is encoded by further DNA sequences in the sample. The chain carries TRBV19 and TRBJ1-1; no clear D. The CDR3 loop spans 14 amino acids. V was clipped by 3 bases and J by 0 bases, with 8 bases between them. Germline V gene data show CDR1 as LNHDA and CDR2 as SQIVND (reference sequence). CDR3 DNA sequence: TGTGCCAGTAGTATTGGCCAGTTGAACACTGAAGCTTTCTTT. Translated, it gives CASSIGQLNTEAFF.

CDR3 region: CASSYRVTGNTIYF. CDR3 coding DNA: TGCGCCAGCAGCTACAGGGTCACTGGAAACACCATATATTTT. The gene calls are TRBV4-1 and TRBJ1-3; weak D call: TRBD1 (6 bases). Trimming pared 5 bases from V and 2 bases from J, leaving 10 bases between. Germline V lookup: CDR1 MGHRA, CDR2 YSYEKL. This CDR3 contains 14 residues.

This chain connects TRBV25-1 to TRBJ2-5; D is undetermined. CDR1 is MGHDK, CDR2 SYGVNS, per germline. The V end was cut by 5 bases, the J end by 5 bases, with 18 bases between. The CDR3 contains 15 residues. CDR3 in DNA: TGTGCCAGCAGTCGACAAAATAGTCTGGGGGAGACCCAGTACTTC. Protein sequence: CASSRQNSLGETQYF.

With respect to this clone: This sample includes further DNA sequences coding for the same CDR3. This sequence joins TRBV15 and TRBJ2-1, with D unresolved. The CDR3 is 12 residues long. Trimming pared 0 bases from V and 7 bases from J, leaving 4 bases between. Germline V lookup: CDR1 LNHNV, CDR2 YYDKDF (reference sequence). CDR3 in amino acids: CATSREGNEQFF. For the CDR3, the DNA is TGTGCCACCAGCAGAGAGGGTAATGAGCAGTTCTTC.

The chain has TRBV27 and TRBJ2-3; 11 nucleotides agree with TRBD2. The length of the CDR3 is 15 residues. Trimming at V came to 6 bases and at J to 1 base, leaving 3 bases not matched to a gene. Germline V gene data show CDR1 as MNHEY and CDR2 as SMNVEV (reference sequence). In nucleotides, the CDR3 is TGTGCCAGCAGCCAGGGACTAGCGGGCACAGATACGCAGTATTTT. The encoded protein is CASSQGLAGTDTQYF.

The chain's CDR3 is CASSGPGDRGFGPQHF. The CDR3 nucleotides read TGTGCCAGCAGCGGGCCGGGGGACAGGGGCTTTGGGCCCCAGCATTTT. V is TRBV13 and J is TRBJ1-5, with 10 bases aligning to TRBD1. The CDR3 spans 16 residues. The ends lost 5 bases at V and 9 bases at J; junction bases unmatched: 13. In germline, CDR1 is PRHDT, CDR2 FYEKMQ (reference sequence).

Worth noting for this clone: This same CDR3 is encoded by further DNA sequences in the sample. V gene TRBV4-1 combines with J gene TRBJ2-7; 7 nucleotides agree with TRBD2. The V gene end was trimmed by 0 bases and the J gene end by 0 bases; junction bases not matched to a gene: 2. CDR3 length equals 15 residues. Germline CDR1 MGHRA, CDR2 YSYEKL. The CDR3 nucleotides are TGCGCCAGCAGCCAAGAGGGGGGGTACTCCTACGAGCAGTACTTC. Residues: CASSQEGGYSYEQYF.

The rearrangement links TRBV27 to TRBJ1-2; D gene unclear. CDR1 and CDR2 from the germline V gene are MNHEY and SMNVEV (reference sequence). Deletions cut 3 bases from V and 0 bases from J, with 8 bases between. This CDR3 contains 14 residues. CDR3 region: CASSFASSNYGYTF. Written as DNA, the CDR3 is TGTGCCAGCAGTTTCGCATCTTCTAACTATGGCTACACCTTC.

The gene calls are TRBV6-5 and TRBJ2-7, with 8 bases that match TRBD2. Germline V CDR1 and CDR2: MNHEY, SVGAGI. The CDR3 length is 13 residues. The trim removed 0 bases at V and 11 bases at J, leaving 6 bases unmatched. The CDR3 bases are TGTGCCAGCAGTTACTCGAATGGACTAGCAGAGTACTTC. This sequence encodes CASSYSNGLAEYF.

This chain joins TRBV5-4 and TRBJ2-7; 7 positions match TRBD1. Germline CDR1 and CDR2: SGHNT and YYREEE (reference sequence). The CDR3 length is 15 residues. The junction had 4 bases not matched to a gene; V was cut back by 0 bases and J by 1 base. The CDR3 sequence is CASSLADRRSYEQYF. The CDR3 nucleotides read TGTGCCAGCAGCTTGGCGGACAGGAGATCCTACGAGCAGTACTTC.

The chain recombines TRBV6-1 with TRBJ1-5, with a possible D match to TRBD1 (5 bases). The CDR3 totals 15 residues. Germline V gene lookup returns CDR1 MNHNS and CDR2 SASEGT. Trimming removed 2 bases at V and 2 bases at J, with 10 bases between. The CDR3 bases are TGTGCCAGCAGTGAATATGGAGGGGGCAATCAGCCCCAGCATTTT. It codes for CASSEYGGGNQPQHF.

The rearrangement joins TRBV19 to TRBJ2-1; 8 bases are a match to TRBD2. Germline loops: CDR1 LNHDA, CDR2 SQIVND (reference sequence). Trimming cost V 1 base and J 8 bases; bases outside gene matches: 10. The CDR3 totals 16 residues. CDR3 in amino acids: CASSIAGAGVGYEQFF. CDR3 DNA: TGTGCCAGTAGTATAGCCGGAGCGGGAGTGGGCTATGAGCAGTTCTTC.

As regards this clone: Additional DNA sequences in this sample encode the identical CDR3. The chain is built from TRBV5-6 and TRBJ2-7; D not resolved. In germline, CDR1 is SGHDT, CDR2 YYEEEE. This CDR3 has 13 amino acids. Trimming shortened V by 0 bases and J by 2 bases, and 6 bases separated the two germline ends. CDR3 sequence (DNA): TGTGCCAGCAGCTTGGATGCCACCTACGAGCAGTACTTC. Translation gives CASSLDATYEQYF.

Turning to this clone: This sample also contains other DNA sequences that code for the same CDR3. The chain uses TRBV18 and TRBJ2-7, with unresolved D. Trimming pared 2 bases from V and 2 bases from J, leaving 7 bases between. This CDR3 comprises 13 residues. Germline CDR1 reads KGHSH; CDR2 reads LQKENI. The DNA for the CDR3 is TGTGCCAGCTCACCAGCAGGAACCTACGAGCAGTACTTC. Translated: CASSPAGTYEQYF. Variable domain in full (rest from reference TRBV18 and TRBJ2-7): NAGVMQNPRHLVRRRGQEARLRCSPMKGHSHVYWYRQLPEEGLKFMVYLQKENIIDESGMPKERFSAEFPKEGPSILRIQQVVRGDSAAYFCASSPAGTYEQYFGPGTRLTVT.

The chain combines TRBV9 with TRBJ2-5; D is perhaps TRBD2 (5 bases). V was clipped by 3 bases and J by 5 bases, with 23 bases between them. This CDR3 region has 17 residues. The germline gives CDR1 SGDLS, CDR2 YYNGEE. This chain's CDR3 is CASSAGGSPTGDETQYF. CDR3 sequence (DNA): TGTGCCAGCAGCGCAGGTGGGAGCCCCACCGGCGACGAGACCCAGTACTTC.

The rearrangement joins TRBV7-9 to TRBJ2-1; 10 nucleotides agree with TRBD2. There are 15 residues in the CDR3. In germline, CDR1 is SEHNR, CDR2 FQNEAQ (reference sequence). Losses at the gene ends were 2 bases for V and 8 bases for J; bases not matched to a gene: 6. CDR3 DNA sequence: TGTGCCAGCAGCTTATTAGCGGGGGGCCGGGATGAGCAGTTCTTC. Translation: CASSLLAGGRDEQFF.